The 28 T cell receptor beta chains below were found in one sample sequenced in a study of T cell repertoires in cytomegalovirus infection. TCRdb redid the calling of the reads with MiXCR, one entry per CDR3 protein. Here the sample spans fewer than 350,000 distinct CDR3 sequences, roughly 9.5% being singletons. Sequences were obtained from PBMCs. The receptors were sampled from a human donor in good health (CMV status not recorded). Some clones in this sample may be carry-over from other donors' samples.

There are a few counts of this clonotype. The chain has TRBV7-2 and TRBJ2-7, with unresolved D. Trimming took 5 bases from V and 3 from J, leaving 14 bases between them. CDR1 is SGHTA, CDR2 FQGNSA, per germline. CDR3 length: 14 residues. CDR3 DNA: TGTGCCAGCAGCCCAGCCGCGCAATACTACGAGCAGTACTTC. It encodes CASSPAAQYYEQYF. Full variable domain (missing parts from reference TRBV7-2 and TRBJ2-7): GAGVSQSPSNKVTEKGKDVELRCDPISGHTALYWYRQSLGQGLEFLIYFQGNSAPDKSGLPSDRFSAERTGGSVSTLTIQRTQQEDSAVYLCASSPAAQYYEQYFGPGTRLTVT.

As to this clonotype: A much larger clone lies a single base off, so this may be a read error. The conserved phenylalanine or tryptophan is not found at the CDR3 terminus, so this likely reflects a read error. This chain uses TRBV7-2 with TRBJ2-2, with 9 bases fitting TRBD2. The V and J ends lost 5 bases and 6 bases, in that order; junction bases with no gene match: 10. The CDR3 is 16 amino acids. Germline CDR1 SGHTA, CDR2 FQGNSA. The CDR3 is CASSAPGLARSGELFL. DNA of the CDR3: TGTGCCAGCAGCGCGCCGGGACTAGCCCGATCCGGGGAGCTGTTTCTT.

This clonotype was seen a few times. The J gene is TRBJ1-2, the V gene TRBV2; D may be TRBD1 (6 bases). V lost 6 bases to trimming and J lost 6 bases, with 17 bases between them. This CDR3 has 14 amino acids. Germline V gene lookup returns CDR1 SNHLY and CDR2 FYNNEI. As DNA, the CDR3 is TGTGCCAGCAGCCCCGGACAGTTTTTAAATGGCTACACCTTC. It specifies CASSPGQFLNGYTF.

This clonotype was found many times. The genes are TRBV7-3 and TRBJ2-7, with 14 bases identical to TRBD2. CDR3 length: 20 residues. V trimming: 2 bases; J trimming: 6 bases; junction bases outside the gene matches: 18. Germline CDR1 reads SGHTA; CDR2 reads FQGTGA. Here the CDR3 reads CASSLFPRTSGGSKAGEQYF. CDR3 DNA: TGTGCCAGCAGCTTATTCCCCAGGACTAGCGGGGGGTCGAAGGCGGGCGAGCAGTACTTC. Together with reference TRBV7-3 and TRBJ2-7, the CDR3 gives the full variable domain: GAGVSQTPSNKVTEKGKYVELRCDPISGHTALYWYRQSLGQGPEFLIYFQGTGAADDSGLPNDRFFAVRPEGSVSTLKIQRTERGDSAVYLCASSLFPRTSGGSKAGEQYFGPGTRLTVT.

This clonotype was observed a few times. The chain is built from TRBV7-3 and TRBJ1-2; D might be TRBD1 (5 bases). The CDR3 spans 13 residues. From germline, CDR1 is SGHTA and CDR2 FQGTGA. V was shortened by 4 bases and J by 4 bases, with 10 bases between the two germline ends. CDR3 sequence: CASSSGPGYGYTF. DNA of the CDR3: TGTGCCAGCAGCTCGGGGCCCGGCTATGGCTACACCTTC.

The genes are TRBV7-4 and TRBJ2-2; no clear D. Trimming removed 3 bases from V and 7 bases from J, with 6 bases in between. Germline CDR1 SGHVT, CDR2 SQSDAQ. The CDR3 totals 12 residues. The CDR3 protein is CASSFALGELFF. Here the CDR3 DNA reads TGTGCCAGCAGCTTCGCCCTCGGGGAGCTGTTTTTT.

This chain links TRBV4-2 with TRBJ2-2, with a possible D match to TRBD2 (6 bases). CDR1 LGHNA and CDR2 YNFKEQ come from the germline V gene. The V and J ends lost 1 base and 7 bases respectively, with 10 bases between them. This CDR3 spans 14 amino acids. The CDR3 sequence is CASSQVLGGGELFF. In DNA form, the CDR3 reads TGTGCCAGCAGCCAAGTACTCGGGGGCGGGGAGCTGTTTTTT.

This clonotype was picked up a small number of times. The chain uses TRBV25-1 and TRBJ1-2; D ambiguous. The germline gives CDR1 MGHDK, CDR2 SYGVNS. V was cut by 3 bases and J by 7 bases, with 15 bases left in between. This CDR3 has 14 amino acids. CDR3: CASSDGRVTSGYTF. The CDR3 DNA reads as TGTGCCAGCAGTGATGGTAGGGTCACGAGTGGCTACACCTTC.

The V gene is TRBV6-2 or TRBV6-3, the J gene TRBJ2-1; 7 bases fit TRBD2. V was clipped by 8 bases and J by 5 bases; unmatched bases: 15. This CDR3 comprises 16 residues. Germline CDR1 is MNHEY and CDR2 is SVGEGT. CDR3 sequence (DNA): TGTGCCAGCCGAACTAGCGCCCTTAGATCCAACAATGAGCAGTTCTTC. It translates to CASRTSALRSNNEQFF.

This clonotype has a handful of counts. V usage is TRBV15 and J usage is TRBJ1-3; 7 nucleotides line up with TRBD1. The ends lost 0 bases at V and 2 bases at J; junction bases unmatched: 7. This CDR3 is built from 17 residues. Germline assignment: CDR1 LNHNV and CDR2 YYDKDF (reference sequence). The CDR3 coding sequence is TGTGCCACCAGCAGAGATTCGGGACAGTACCCTGGAAACACCATATATTTT. Its translation: CATSRDSGQYPGNTIYF.

This clonotype was seen repeatedly, ten times or more. The rearrangement links TRBV27 to TRBJ1-4; D is perhaps TRBD1 (5 bases). This CDR3 has 17 residues. The germline V gene encodes CDR1 MNHEY and CDR2 SMNVEV (reference sequence). Between the trimmed V and J ends, which lost 1 base and 1 base, there was a span of 13 bases. CDR3 region: CASSLYVGDLTNEKLFF. Here the CDR3 DNA reads TGTGCCAGCAGTTTATATGTGGGGGACCTAACTAATGAAAAACTGTTTTTT.

This clonotype was seen a handful of times. The chain employs TRBV4-1 and TRBJ2-7; D gene uncertain. V lost 3 bases, J lost 7 bases, and 16 bases lay in between. This CDR3 is 14 amino acids long. Germline assignment: CDR1 MGHRA and CDR2 YSYEKL. CDR3 sequence reads: CASSQVLRLREQYF. The CDR3 coding sequence is TGCGCCAGCAGCCAGGTCCTGCGGTTGAGAGAGCAGTACTTC.

The V and J genes are TRBV2 and TRBJ2-3; 9 positions match TRBD1. The length of the CDR3 is 15 residues. Per the germline V gene, CDR1 is SNHLY and CDR2 is FYNNEI. With V trimmed by 2 bases and J by 4 bases, 4 bases remained unmatched. CDR3 DNA: TGTGCCAGCAGTGAATACAGGGGGCCGGCAGATACGCAGTATTTT. It is translated as CASSEYRGPADTQYF.

This clonotype showed up just once. One end of the junction is discordant with germline, which a read error may explain. The rearrangement links TRBV7-2 to TRBJ1-2, with TRBD1 matching 7 bases. Germline V gene data show CDR1 as SGHTA and CDR2 as FQGNSA. This CDR3 region has 17 residues. CDR3 protein: CASCLIPGQVGDYGYTF. DNA of the CDR3: TGTGCCAGCTGCTTAATCCCCGGACAGGTGGGGGACTATGGCTACACCTTC.

In its sample, this clonotype was seen many times. The chain has TRBV7-2 and TRBJ1-1; TRBD1 aligns across 8 bases. Trimming took 6 bases from V and 2 from J; bases not matched to a gene: 14. In germline, CDR1 is SGHTA, CDR2 FQGNSA. This CDR3 region has 17 residues. The CDR3 region is CASSSRTGQDLNTEAFF. In DNA, the CDR3 is TGTGCCAGCAGTTCTAGGACAGGGCAAGATCTAAACACTGAAGCTTTCTTT.

The chain employs TRBV4-2 and TRBJ2-1; TRBD2 aligns across 7 bases. This CDR3 comprises 16 residues. CDR1 LGHNA and CDR2 YNFKEQ come from the germline V gene. V lost 5 bases, J lost 0 bases, and 7 bases stayed unmatched. The DNA of the CDR3 is TGTGCCAGCAGCTCCTTCGGGGGGAGCTCCTACAATGAGCAGTTCTTC. It is translated as CASSSFGGSSYNEQFF.

By sample fraction, this clonotype is medium-sized (0.01 to 0.1%). The CDR3: CASSLRGGSIGSTDTQYF. The CDR3 DNA reads as TGTGCCAGCAGCCTCCGGGGGGGGTCCATCGGGAGCACAGATACGCAGTATTTT. The chain links TRBV7-2 to TRBJ2-3; 8 nucleotides agree with TRBD2. V was clipped by 5 bases and J by 0 bases; unmatched bases: 13. The CDR3 has 18 amino acids. Germline CDR1 reads SGHTA; CDR2 reads FQGNSA.

The chain couples TRBV27 to TRBJ2-2; no reliable D call. This CDR3 region has 15 residues. V lost 2 bases and J lost 4, with 11 bases in between. CDR1 is MNHEY, CDR2 SMNVEV, per germline (reference sequence). Here the CDR3 DNA reads TGTGCCAGCAGTTTAAGTAGAGATCCCACCGGGGAGCTGTTTTTT. Protein: CASSLSRDPTGELFF.

This clonotype was observed a handful of times. The J gene is TRBJ2-7, the V gene TRBV24-1; 9 bases match TRBD1. The CDR3 is 16 amino acids. Germline values: CDR1 KGHDR, CDR2 SFDVKD. Trimming at V came to 1 base and at J to 0 bases, leaving 3 bases not matched to a gene. CDR3 amino acids: CATSDFGTGRSYEQYF. The CDR3, as DNA: TGTGCCACCAGTGATTTTGGGACAGGGCGCTCCTACGAGCAGTACTTC.

The gene calls are TRBV13 and TRBJ2-5; 16 bases are a match to TRBD2. V lost 5 bases to trimming and J lost 1 base; unmatched junction nucleotides: 7. The CDR3 extends over 18 amino acids. CDR1 PRHDT and CDR2 FYEKMQ come from the germline V gene (reference sequence). The CDR3 region is CASSVGTSGGAFQETQYF. The CDR3 DNA sequence: TGTGCCAGCAGCGTCGGGACTAGCGGGGGGGCCTTCCAAGAGACCCAGTACTTC.

This clonotype was seen repeatedly, ten times or more. The chain carries TRBV7-2 and TRBJ2-2; D perhaps matches TRBD1 (6 bases). V was pared by 5 bases and J by 8 bases, with 15 bases between. CDR1 and CDR2 (germline): SGHTA, FQGNSA. This CDR3 spans 14 amino acids. CDR3 loop: CASSHRGLEGELFF. The CDR3 DNA sequence: TGTGCCAGCAGCCATAGGGGGTTGGAAGGGGAGCTGTTTTTT.

This clonotype has a handful of counts. The V gene is TRBV6-5, the J gene TRBJ1-4; the match to TRBD1 covers 7 bases. CDR3 length: 13 residues. V was pared by 8 bases and J by 8 bases, with 8 bases of the junction left unmatched. CDR1 and CDR2 (germline): MNHEY, SVGAGI. The CDR3 DNA sequence: TGTGCCAGCGGGGCAGGGGGGTTGGAAAAACTGTTTTTT. Translating it yields CASGAGGLEKLFF.

This clonotype was seen a handful of times. The V gene is TRBV7-2, the J gene TRBJ1-5; no clear D. The CDR3 has 14 residues. The V and J ends lost 6 bases and 0 bases respectively, with 9 bases between them. Germline V gene lookup returns CDR1 SGHTA and CDR2 FQGNSA. CDR3 bases: TGTGCCAGCAGAGTCGTCCTTAGCAATCAGCCCCAGCATTTT. Translating gives CASRVVLSNQPQHF.

This clonotype was picked up many times. This chain connects TRBV27 to TRBJ1-1; the D gene is possibly TRBD1 (5 bases). Germline values: CDR1 MNHEY, CDR2 SMNVEV (reference sequence). The CDR3 spans 15 residues. V shed 6 bases and J shed 5 bases, with 19 bases lying between them. This CDR3 is CASRPLFLGTTEAFF. The CDR3 bases are TGTGCCAGCAGACCTCTCTTTTTGGGGACGACTGAAGCTTTCTTT.

This clonotype was seen more than once but under ten times. The chain uses TRBV7-3 and TRBJ2-3; maybe TRBD2 (5 bases). CDR3 length: 14 residues. The germline gives CDR1 SGHTA, CDR2 FQGTGA. V lost 5 bases and J lost 8, with 17 bases in between. For the CDR3, the DNA is TGTGCCAGCAGCCTAGGAGGAAGCATCGGTACGCAGTATTTT. Its protein product is CASSLGGSIGTQYF.

This chain joins TRBV5-1 and TRBJ2-7; a weak D match, TRBD1 (5 bases). The CDR3 covers 15 residues. Per the germline V gene, CDR1 is SGHRS and CDR2 is YFSETQ. V was shortened by 4 bases and J by 2 bases, with 16 bases between the two germline ends. This CDR3 reads CASSLTTGNPYEQYF. The CDR3 bases are TGCGCCAGCAGCCTAACTACAGGTAACCCCTACGAGCAGTACTTC. The full variable domain, rest sourced from reference TRBV5-1 and TRBJ2-7, is KAGVTQTPRYLIKTRGQQVTLSCSPISGHRSVSWYQQTPGQGLQFLFEYFSETQRNKGNFPGRFSGRQFSNSRSEMNVSTLELGDSALYLCASSLTTGNPYEQYFGPGTRLTVT.

Only a few counts were recorded for this clonotype. V is TRBV20-1 and J is TRBJ1-1; D remains unclear. Looked up from germline, CDR1 is DFQATT and CDR2 is SNEGSKA (reference sequence). CDR3 length: 13 amino acids. V was trimmed by 6 bases and J by 4 bases, leaving 15 bases between them. In DNA, the CDR3 is TGCAGTGCCGAGGCAGGATGGGCCACTGAAGCTTTCTTT. It specifies CSAEAGWATEAFF.

This clonotype turned up a few times. V is TRBV24-1 and J is TRBJ2-5; D is undetermined. V was trimmed by 0 bases and J by 1 base, leaving 5 bases between them. CDR3 size: 14 residues. Looked up from germline, CDR1 is KGHDR and CDR2 is SFDVKD. CDR3 amino acids: CATSDLRTQETQYF. The CDR3 bases are TGTGCCACCAGTGATTTGCGAACCCAAGAGACCCAGTACTTC.